This TCR beta chain originates from a study of blood T cells in healthy people across ages. Across the study: For every two T cells, template switching captured about one barcoded beta molecule. Study results and limitations: Older age went with lower TCR beta diversity per million T cells, in a roughly linear way. From one million sequenced T cells, diversity estimates were lower bounds.

Extracted total RNA amounted to at least 6 micrograms for each sample. To note about this clonotype: Antigen specificity is unknown.

Primed by a sample-barcoded 5' primer and a J-beta primer mix, a second PCR proceeded for roughly 7 to 11 cycles. TCRdb itself ran the 5' RACE reads through MiXCR, one entry per CDR3 protein. In the table there are 650,000 to 1,000,000 distinct CDR3 sequences, 36% of which are singletons. The receptor comes from a man younger than 30 in good health. Sequencing input: blood.

The CDR3 coding sequence is TGTGCCAGCAAGGTAAACAGGGCTGGCTACACCTTC. It yields the protein CASKVNRAGYTF. This chain connects TRBV2 to TRBJ1-2; possibly TRBD1 for D (6 bases). From germline, CDR1 is SNHLY and CDR2 FYNNEI. CDR3 length equals 12 residues. Trimming took off 7 bases at V and 7 bases at J, with 13 bases between the two ends.